This TCR beta chain emerged from a study of PD-1 blockade in classical Hodgkin lymphoma. Study-wide background: It was nivolumab at 3 mg/kg, given intravenously every 2 weeks, that patients received.

Sequenced by immunoSEQ multiplex PCR; TCRdb stores in-frame clones only, minus some. This sample has 90,000 to 95,000 clones, with roughly nine tenths found just once. Notes on the study in general: In CD4+ cells, TCR diversity went up significantly by C4D1, but in CD8+ cells it did not. Complete responders' diversity at baseline resembled that of newly diagnosed patients. Healthy donors were reported to have higher baseline TCR diversity than newly diagnosed patients.

The V end was cut by 6 bases, the J end by 12 bases, with 17 bases between. CDR3 size: 12 residues. Germline CDR1 is MNHNS and CDR2 is SASEGT. Each patient relapsed following autologous stem cell transplantation, and prior brentuximab vedotin exposure differed. As concerns this clone: Its antigen is currently unknown.

The material was peripheral blood mononuclear cells (PBMCs), obtained before the second cycle of nivolumab. V gene TRBV6-1 combines with J gene TRBJ1-1; D is undetermined. This TCR came from a human donor with classical Hodgkin lymphoma. The CDR3 loop reads CASRLEGRKPFF. Here the CDR3 DNA reads TGTGCCAGCAGACTGGAGGGAAGGAAACCTTTCTTT.